The next 7 T cell receptor beta chains were all read from a single sample in a study of T cells in localized non-small cell lung cancer. The method was immunoSEQ multiplex PCR; TCRdb's version includes in-frame clones alone and lacks a portion of them. Among about 77,000 clones, around 89% were seen once, and the ten largest hold less than 25%. Material: peripheral blood, obtained before any cancer treatment. Every receptor here comes from a woman aged 40 to 75 with stage I squamous cell lung carcinoma.

This chain joins TRBV5-4 and TRBJ1-4, with unresolved D. The CDR3 totals 15 residues. The ends were cut back, 4 bases at V and 3 bases at J, with 13 bases in the middle. Germline CDR1 and CDR2: SGHNT and YYREEE (reference sequence). CDR3 coding DNA: TGTGCCAGCAGCCTCGAAGGGCGAGCTAATGAAAAACTGTTTTTT. This gives the protein CASSLEGRANEKLFF.

The chain links TRBV7-2 to TRBJ1-2; D call uncertain. The CDR3 totals 14 residues. Germline V lookup: CDR1 SGHTA, CDR2 FQGNSA. V was clipped by 1 base and J by 4 bases, with 10 bases between them. Here the CDR3 DNA reads TGTGCCAGCAGCTTAGACCCAGACTCCTATGGCTACACCTTC. Amino acids: CASSLDPDSYGYTF.

The rearrangement links TRBV6-5 to TRBJ1-2; D is ambiguous. Trimming removed 6 bases at V and 1 base at J, with 12 bases between. Germline-derived CDR1 and CDR2 are MNHEY and SVGAGI. This CDR3 spans 14 amino acids. DNA of the CDR3: TGTGCCAGCAGAGACGCAGTCCTTAACTATGGCTACACCTTC. Its translation: CASRDAVLNYGYTF.

The V call is TRBV5-1, the J call TRBJ2-7; D tentatively reads TRBD1 or TRBD2 (5 bases each). The CDR3 runs 13 residues. CDR1 SGHRS and CDR2 YFSETQ come from the germline V gene. V was cut by 5 bases and J by 0 bases, with 9 bases left in between. For the CDR3, the DNA is TGCGCCAGCAGACCAGGGAGCTCCTACGAGCAGTACTTC. Translated, it gives CASRPGSSYEQYF.

In this sample, this clone turned up a few times. The chain recombines TRBV2 with TRBJ1-2, with a weak D call TRBD1 (6 bases). This CDR3 is built from 14 residues. The V end lost 4 bases, the J end lost 7 bases, and 16 bases lay between the germline ends. The germline gives CDR1 SNHLY, CDR2 FYNNEI. CDR3 residues: CASSGFTGYVGYTF. The DNA for the CDR3 is TGTGCCAGCAGTGGTTTCACAGGGTATGTTGGCTACACCTTC.

V usage is TRBV30 and J usage is TRBJ1-6; D possibly corresponds to TRBD1 (6 bases). CDR1 and CDR2 from the germline V gene are GTSNPN and SVGIG (reference sequence). V lost 3 bases and J lost 10, with 16 bases in between. The CDR3 sequence is 14 residues long. The CDR3 is CAWRIEQGGSPLHF. CDR3 in DNA: TGTGCCTGGAGAATCGAACAGGGAGGCTCACCCCTCCACTTT.

J is TRBJ2-7 and V is TRBV27; no definite D call. Per the germline V gene, CDR1 is MNHEY and CDR2 is SMNVEV (reference sequence). Trimming left V 0 bases short and J 3 bases short, with 9 bases between. This CDR3 has 14 residues. The CDR3 nucleotides are TGTGCCAGCAGTTTATCGCCGGTTCACTACGAGCAGTACTTC. It translates to CASSLSPVHYEQYF.